This entry features one T cell receptor beta chain sequence. No antigen is known for it. This specimen comes from a study of Ad26.COV2.S vaccination and SARS-CoV-2 variants. Study overall: Donor joined the COV1001 Ad26.COV2.S trial arm. General observations from the study: Responses of T cells in total may have been underestimated by the TCR breadth and depth analyses. Similar non-spike TCR breadth was observed in recipients of vaccine and of placebo.

Here immunoSEQ multiplex PCR was the method, and the copy in TCRdb shows in-frame clones only, minus some. The repertoire holds around 340,000 clones, with roughly nine tenths as singletons. Treatment defined: around 19 received Ad26.COV2.S at low or high dose, single or two shots; roughly five received placebo; per-sample allocation not given. The study sampled participants on day 63 after the first vaccine or placebo injection. Donor was an adult aged 18-55 years in Boston. The CDR3 loop spans 13 amino acids. Trimming pared 3 bases from V and 8 bases from J, leaving 11 bases between. From germline, CDR1 is SGHDN and CDR2 FVKESK.

The source material was peripheral blood, sampled in a trial of Ad26.COV2.S vaccine versus placebo. V gene TRBV14 combines with J gene TRBJ2-1; D is uncertain. The TCR comes from a person aged 18 to 65 who received the Ad26.COV2.S COVID-19 vaccine or a placebo. The CDR3 DNA is TGTGCCAGCAGCCAGGGGATTGGGGATGAGCAGTTCTTC. This sequence encodes CASSQGIGDEQFF.